The sequence of this TCR beta chain was determined in a study of human T cells and chemical hapten exposure. Across the whole study: 0.01% DPC was applied to the upper back in patch tests, which were read at 6 days.

Concerning this clonotype: No antigen is known for it.

Study observations and caveats: Controls formed significantly fewer large CDR3 similarity clusters than expanded TCRs did.

V gave up 4 bases and J gave up 5 bases, with 11 bases separating them. The germline V gene encodes CDR1 MDHEN and CDR2 SYDVKM. This CDR3 has 13 residues. TCRdb analysed the RACE reads with MiXCR anew, one entry per CDR3 protein. This sample yields 35,000 to 50,000 distinct CDR3 sequences, of which about 10% are seen a single time; about 6.5% belongs to the top ten. The time point is: pre-sensitization, week 0. As to treatment: therapeutic diphenylcyclopropenone sensitization with weekly scalp DPC. Patches went on only after blood had been drawn each time. The template was total RNA from unfractionated whole blood.

This TCR derives from a man under 40 with alopecia areata. Some clones in this sample may be carry-over from other donors' samples. The chain joins TRBV28 to TRBJ1-2; D is unclear. Sequencing was performed on whole blood, taken in connection with sensitization to the hapten diphenylcyclopropenone (DPC). CDR3 sequence reads: CASSSGEIYGYTF. The CDR3 DNA is TGTGCCAGCAGTTCCGGAGAGATATATGGCTACACCTTC.